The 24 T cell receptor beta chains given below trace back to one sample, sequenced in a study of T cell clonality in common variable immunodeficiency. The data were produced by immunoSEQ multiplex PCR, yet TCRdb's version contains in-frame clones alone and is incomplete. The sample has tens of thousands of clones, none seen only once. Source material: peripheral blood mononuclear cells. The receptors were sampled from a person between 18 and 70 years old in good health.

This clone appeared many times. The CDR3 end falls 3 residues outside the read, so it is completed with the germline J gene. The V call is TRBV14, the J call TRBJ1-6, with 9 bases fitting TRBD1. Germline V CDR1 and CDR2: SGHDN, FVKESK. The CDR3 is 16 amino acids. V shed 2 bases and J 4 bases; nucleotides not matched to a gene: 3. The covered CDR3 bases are TGTGCCAGCAGCCAACTCGGGACAGGGTATAATTCACCC. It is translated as CASSQLGTGYNSP. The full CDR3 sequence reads CASSQLGTGYNSPLHF.

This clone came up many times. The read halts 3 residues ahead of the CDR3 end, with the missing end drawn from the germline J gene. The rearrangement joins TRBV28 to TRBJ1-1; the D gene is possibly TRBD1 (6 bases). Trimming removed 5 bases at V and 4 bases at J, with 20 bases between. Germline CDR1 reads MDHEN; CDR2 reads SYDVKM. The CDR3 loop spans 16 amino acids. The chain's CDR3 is CASSPSHGQSGTEAFF. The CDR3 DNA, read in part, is TGTGCCAGCAGTCCCTCCCATGGACAGTCAGGCACTGAA. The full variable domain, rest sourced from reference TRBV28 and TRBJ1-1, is DVKVTQSSRYLVKRTGEKVFLECVQDMDHENMFWYRQDPGLGLRLIYFSYDVKMKEKGDIPEGYSVSREKKERFSLILESASTNQTSMYLCASSPSHGQSGTEAFFGQGTRLTVV.

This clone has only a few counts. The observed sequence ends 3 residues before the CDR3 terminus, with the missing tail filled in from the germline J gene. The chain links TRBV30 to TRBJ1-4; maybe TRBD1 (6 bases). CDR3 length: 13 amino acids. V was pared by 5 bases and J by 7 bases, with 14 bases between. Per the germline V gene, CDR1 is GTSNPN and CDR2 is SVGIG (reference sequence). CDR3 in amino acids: CAWGDNRVEKLFF. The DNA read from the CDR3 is TGTGCCTGGGGGGACAATCGGGTTGAAAAA.

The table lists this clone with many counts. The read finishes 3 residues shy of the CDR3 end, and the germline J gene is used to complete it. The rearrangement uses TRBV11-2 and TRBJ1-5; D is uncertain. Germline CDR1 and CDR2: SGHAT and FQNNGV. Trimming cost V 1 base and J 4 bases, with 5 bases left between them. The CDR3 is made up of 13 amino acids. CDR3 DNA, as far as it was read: TGTGCCAGCAGCTTAGTAGGGAATCAGCCC. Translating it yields CASSLVGNQP. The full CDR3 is CASSLVGNQPQHF.

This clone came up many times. The CDR3 loop is CASSEVGQGFYNEQFF. The CDR3 DNA, read in part, is TGTGCCAGCAGTGAAGTCGGACAGGGATTCTACAATGAG. The rearrangement uses TRBV6-1 and TRBJ2-1, with 8 bases matching TRBD1. The CDR3 is cut off 3 residues early in the read; its end comes from the germline J gene. V was pared by 1 base and J by 3 bases, with 5 bases of the junction left unmatched. This CDR3 spans 16 amino acids. CDR1 MNHNS and CDR2 SASEGT come from the germline V gene.

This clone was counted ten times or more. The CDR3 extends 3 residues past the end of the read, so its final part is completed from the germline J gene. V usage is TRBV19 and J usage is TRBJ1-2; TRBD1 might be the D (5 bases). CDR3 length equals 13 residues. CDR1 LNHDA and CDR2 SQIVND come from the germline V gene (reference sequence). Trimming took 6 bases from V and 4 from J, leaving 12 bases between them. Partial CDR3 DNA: TGTGCCAGTAGCCCGACAGAGCTCTATGGC. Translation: CASSPTELYG. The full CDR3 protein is CASSPTELYGYTF.

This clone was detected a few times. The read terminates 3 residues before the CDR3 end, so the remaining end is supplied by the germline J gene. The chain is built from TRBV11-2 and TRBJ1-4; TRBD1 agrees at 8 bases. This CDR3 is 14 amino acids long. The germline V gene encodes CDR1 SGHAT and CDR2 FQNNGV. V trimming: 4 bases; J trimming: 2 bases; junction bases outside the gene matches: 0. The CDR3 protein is CASSWDRTNEKLFF. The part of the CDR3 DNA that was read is TGTGCCAGCAGCTGGGACAGGACTAATGAAAAA.

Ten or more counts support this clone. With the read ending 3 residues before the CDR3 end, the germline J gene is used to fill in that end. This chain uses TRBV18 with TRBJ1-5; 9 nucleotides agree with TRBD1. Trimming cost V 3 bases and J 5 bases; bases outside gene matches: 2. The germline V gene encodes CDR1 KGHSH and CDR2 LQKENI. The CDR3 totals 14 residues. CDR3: CASSPGQGDQPQHF. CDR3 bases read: TGTGCCAGCTCACCGGGACAGGGTGATCAGCCC.

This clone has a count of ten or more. CDR3 bases read: TGTGCCAGCAGCTTAGCCTCTACAGTGGTGAACACTGAA. Amino acid sequence: CASSLASTVVNTE. The whole CDR3 reads CASSLASTVVNTEAFF. The chain combines TRBV7-2 with TRBJ1-1; D is unclear. The missing CDR3 end, 3 residues past where the read stops, is filled in from the germline J gene. Per the germline V gene, CDR1 is SGHTA and CDR2 is FQGNSA. The V end was cut by 0 bases, the J end by 0 bases, with 11 bases between. CDR3 length: 16 amino acids.

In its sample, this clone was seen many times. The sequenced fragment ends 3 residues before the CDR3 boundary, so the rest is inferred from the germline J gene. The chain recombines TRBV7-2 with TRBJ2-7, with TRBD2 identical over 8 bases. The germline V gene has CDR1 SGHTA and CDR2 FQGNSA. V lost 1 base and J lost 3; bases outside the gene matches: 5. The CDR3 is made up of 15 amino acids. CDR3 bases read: TGTGCCAGCAGCTTAGTAGCGGGACTAATCTACGAG. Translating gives CASSLVAGLIYE. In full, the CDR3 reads CASSLVAGLIYEQYF.

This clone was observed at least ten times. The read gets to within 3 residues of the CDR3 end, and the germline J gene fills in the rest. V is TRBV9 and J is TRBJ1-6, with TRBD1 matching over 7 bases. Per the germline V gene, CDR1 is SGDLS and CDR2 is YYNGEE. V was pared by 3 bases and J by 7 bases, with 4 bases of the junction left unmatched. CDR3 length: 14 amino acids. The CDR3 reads CASSATGQNSPLHF. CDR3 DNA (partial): TGTGCCAGCAGCGCGACAGGGCAGAATTCACCC.

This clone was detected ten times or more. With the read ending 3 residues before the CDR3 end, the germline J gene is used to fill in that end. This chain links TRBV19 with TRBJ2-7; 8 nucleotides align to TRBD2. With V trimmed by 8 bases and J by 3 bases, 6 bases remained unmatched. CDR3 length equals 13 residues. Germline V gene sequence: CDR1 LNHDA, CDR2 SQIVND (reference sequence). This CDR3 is CASSYGGDYEQYF. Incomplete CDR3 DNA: TGTGCCAGTTCCTACGGGGGGGACTACGAG.

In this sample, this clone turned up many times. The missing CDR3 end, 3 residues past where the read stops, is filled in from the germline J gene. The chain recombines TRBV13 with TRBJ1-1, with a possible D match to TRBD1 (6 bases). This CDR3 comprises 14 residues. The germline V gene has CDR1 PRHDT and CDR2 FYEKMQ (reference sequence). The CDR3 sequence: CASSFGQREWGAFF. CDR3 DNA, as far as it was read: TGTGCCAGCAGCTTCGGACAGAGGGAATGGGGG.

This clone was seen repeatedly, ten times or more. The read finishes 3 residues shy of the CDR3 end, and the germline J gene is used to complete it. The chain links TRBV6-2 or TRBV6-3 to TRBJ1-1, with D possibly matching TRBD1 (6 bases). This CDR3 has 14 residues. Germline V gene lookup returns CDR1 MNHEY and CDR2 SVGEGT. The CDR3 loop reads CASSYGGLVAQAFF. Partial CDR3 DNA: TGTGCCAGCAGTTACGGGGGCCTCGTGGCGCAA.

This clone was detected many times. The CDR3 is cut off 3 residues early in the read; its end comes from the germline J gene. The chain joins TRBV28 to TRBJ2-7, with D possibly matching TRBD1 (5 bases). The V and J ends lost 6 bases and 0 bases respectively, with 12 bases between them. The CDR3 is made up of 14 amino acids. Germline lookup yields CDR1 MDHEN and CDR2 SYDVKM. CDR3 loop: CASSPGSHSYEQYF. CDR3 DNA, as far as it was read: TGTGCCAGCAGCCCAGGGTCCCACTCCTACGAG.

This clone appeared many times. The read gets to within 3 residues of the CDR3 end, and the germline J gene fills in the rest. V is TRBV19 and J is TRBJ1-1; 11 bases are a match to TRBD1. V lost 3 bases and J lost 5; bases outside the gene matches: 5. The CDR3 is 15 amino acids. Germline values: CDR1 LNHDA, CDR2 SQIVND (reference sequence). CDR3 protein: CASSIAGTGGTEAFF. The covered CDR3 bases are TGTGCCAGTAGTATTGCCGGGACAGGGGGGACTGAA. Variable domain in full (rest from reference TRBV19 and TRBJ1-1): DGGITQSPKYLFRKEGQNVTLSCEQNLNHDAMYWYRQDPGQGLRLIYYSQIVNDFQKGDIAEGYSVSREKKESFPLTVTSAQKNPTAFYLCASSIAGTGGTEAFFGQGTRLTVV.

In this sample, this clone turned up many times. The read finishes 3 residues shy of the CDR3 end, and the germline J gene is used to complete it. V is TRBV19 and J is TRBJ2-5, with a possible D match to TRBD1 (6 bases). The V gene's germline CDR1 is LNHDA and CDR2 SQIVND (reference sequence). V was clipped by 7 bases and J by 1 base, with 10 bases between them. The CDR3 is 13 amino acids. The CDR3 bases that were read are TGTGCCAGTACGCAGGGGACCCAAGAGACC. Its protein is CASTQGTQET. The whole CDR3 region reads CASTQGTQETQYF.

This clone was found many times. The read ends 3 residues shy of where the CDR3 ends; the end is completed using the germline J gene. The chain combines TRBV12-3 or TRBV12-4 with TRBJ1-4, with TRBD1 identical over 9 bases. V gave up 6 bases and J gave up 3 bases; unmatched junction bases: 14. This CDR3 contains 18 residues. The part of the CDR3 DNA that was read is TGTGCCAGCAGCCCCAACCCGGGACAGGGTAGGGCTAATGAAAAA. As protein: CASSPNPGQGRANEK. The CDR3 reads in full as CASSPNPGQGRANEKLFF.

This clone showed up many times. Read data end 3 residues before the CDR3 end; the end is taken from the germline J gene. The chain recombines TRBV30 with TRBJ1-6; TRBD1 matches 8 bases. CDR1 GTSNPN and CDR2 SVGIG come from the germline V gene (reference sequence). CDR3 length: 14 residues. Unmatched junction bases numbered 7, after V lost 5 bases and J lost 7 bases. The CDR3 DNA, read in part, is TGTGCCTGGGACTCAGGGGGCTTGAATTCACCC. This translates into CAWDSGGLNSP. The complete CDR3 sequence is CAWDSGGLNSPLHF.

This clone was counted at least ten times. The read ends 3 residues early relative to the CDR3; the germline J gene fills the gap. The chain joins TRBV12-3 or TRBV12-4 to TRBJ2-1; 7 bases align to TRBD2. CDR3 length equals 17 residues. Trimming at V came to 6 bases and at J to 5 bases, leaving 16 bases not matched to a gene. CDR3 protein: CASSLHRLADKDNEQFF. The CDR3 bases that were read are TGTGCCAGCAGCCTACACAGACTAGCCGATAAAGACAATGAG.

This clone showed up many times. CDR3 DNA, as far as it was read: TGTGCCAGTTGTCCCTCCCGGGACACCACCTTATCCTACGAG. Protein sequence: CASCPSRDTTLSYE. The whole CDR3 region reads CASCPSRDTTLSYEQYF. The chain uses TRBV19 and TRBJ2-7; D might be TRBD1 (6 bases). The read ends 3 residues before the CDR3 terminus; that terminus is restored from the germline J gene. Germline V gene lookup returns CDR1 LNHDA and CDR2 SQIVND (reference sequence). Trimming removed 8 bases at V and 1 base at J, with 24 bases between. The CDR3 is 17 residues long.

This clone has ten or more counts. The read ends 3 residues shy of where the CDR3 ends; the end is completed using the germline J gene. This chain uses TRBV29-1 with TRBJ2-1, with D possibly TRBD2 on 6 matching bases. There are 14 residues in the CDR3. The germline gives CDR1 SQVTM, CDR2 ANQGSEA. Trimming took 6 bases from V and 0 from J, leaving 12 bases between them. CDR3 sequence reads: CSVPRGSSYNEQFF. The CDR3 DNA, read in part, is TGCAGCGTCCCGCGGGGAAGCTCCTACAATGAG.

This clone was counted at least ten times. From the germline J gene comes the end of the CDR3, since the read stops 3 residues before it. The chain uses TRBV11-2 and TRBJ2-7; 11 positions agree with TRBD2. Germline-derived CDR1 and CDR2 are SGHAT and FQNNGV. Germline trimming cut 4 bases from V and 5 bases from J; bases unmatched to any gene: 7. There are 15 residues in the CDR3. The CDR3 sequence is CASSSLSGRAHEQYF. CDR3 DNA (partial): TGTGCCAGCAGCTCCCTTAGCGGGAGGGCCCACGAG.

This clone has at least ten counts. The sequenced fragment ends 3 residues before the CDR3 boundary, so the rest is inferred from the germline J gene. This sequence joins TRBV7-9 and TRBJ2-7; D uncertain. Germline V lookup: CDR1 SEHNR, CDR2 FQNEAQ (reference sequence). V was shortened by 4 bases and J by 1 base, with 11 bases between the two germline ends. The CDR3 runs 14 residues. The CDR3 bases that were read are TGTGCCAGCAGCTCCCAATCCTATTCCTACGAG. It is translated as CASSSQSYSYE. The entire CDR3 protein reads CASSSQSYSYEQYF. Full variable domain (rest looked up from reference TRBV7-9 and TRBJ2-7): DTGVSQNPRHKITKRGQNVTFRCDPISEHNRLYWYRQTLGQGPEFLTYFQNEAQLEKSRLLSDRFSAERPKGSFSTLEIQRTEQGDSAMYLCASSSQSYSYEQYFGPGTRLTVT.